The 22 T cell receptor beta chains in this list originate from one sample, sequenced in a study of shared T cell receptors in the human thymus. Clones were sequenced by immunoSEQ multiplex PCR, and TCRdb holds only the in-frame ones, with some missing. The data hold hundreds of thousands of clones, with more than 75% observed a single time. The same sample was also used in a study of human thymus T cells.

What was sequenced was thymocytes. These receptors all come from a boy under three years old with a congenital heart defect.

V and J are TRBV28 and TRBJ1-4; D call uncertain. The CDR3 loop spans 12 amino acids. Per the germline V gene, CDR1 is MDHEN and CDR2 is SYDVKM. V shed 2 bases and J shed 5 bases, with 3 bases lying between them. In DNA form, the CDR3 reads TGTGCCAGCAGTTTACTGAATGAAAAACTGTTTTTT. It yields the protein CASSLLNEKLFF.

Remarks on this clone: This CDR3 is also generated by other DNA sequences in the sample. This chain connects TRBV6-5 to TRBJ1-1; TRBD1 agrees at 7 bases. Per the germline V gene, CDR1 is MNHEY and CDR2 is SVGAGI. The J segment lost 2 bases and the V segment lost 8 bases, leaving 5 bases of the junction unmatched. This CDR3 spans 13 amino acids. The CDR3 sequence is CASRRTGNTEAFF. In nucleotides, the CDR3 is TGTGCCAGCCGAAGGACAGGCAACACTGAAGCTTTCTTT.

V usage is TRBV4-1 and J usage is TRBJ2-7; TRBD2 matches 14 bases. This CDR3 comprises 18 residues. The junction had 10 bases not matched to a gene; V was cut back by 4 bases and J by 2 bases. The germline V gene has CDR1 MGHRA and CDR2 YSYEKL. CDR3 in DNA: TGCGCCAGCAGCCCGGGGACTAGCGGGAGTGAGAGGGCCTACGAGCAGTACTTC. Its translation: CASSPGTSGSERAYEQYF.

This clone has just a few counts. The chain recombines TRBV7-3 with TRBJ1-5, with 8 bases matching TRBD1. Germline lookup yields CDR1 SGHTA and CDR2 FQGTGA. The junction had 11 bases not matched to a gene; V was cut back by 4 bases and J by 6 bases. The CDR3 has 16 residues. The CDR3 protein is CASSSGLGQGVQPQHF. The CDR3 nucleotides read TGTGCCAGCAGCTCGGGGCTCGGACAGGGAGTTCAGCCCCAGCATTTT.

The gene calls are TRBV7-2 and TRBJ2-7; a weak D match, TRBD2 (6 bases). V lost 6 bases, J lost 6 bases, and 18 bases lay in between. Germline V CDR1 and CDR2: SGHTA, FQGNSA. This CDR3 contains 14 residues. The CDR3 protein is CASRPGTQGGEQYF. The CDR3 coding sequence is TGTGCCAGCAGGCCCGGGACCCAGGGAGGCGAGCAGTACTTC. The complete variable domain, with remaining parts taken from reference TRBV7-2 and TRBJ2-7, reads GAGVSQSPSNKVTEKGKDVELRCDPISGHTALYWYRQSLGQGLEFLIYFQGNSAPDKSGLPSDRFSAERTGGSVSTLTIQRTQQEDSAVYLCASRPGTQGGEQYFGPGTRLTVT.

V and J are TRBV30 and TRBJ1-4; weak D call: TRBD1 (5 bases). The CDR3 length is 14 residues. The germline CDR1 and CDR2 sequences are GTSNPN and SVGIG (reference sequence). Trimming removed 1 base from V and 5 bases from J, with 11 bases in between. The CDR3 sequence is CAWSEDGANEKLFF. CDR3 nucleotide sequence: TGTGCCTGGAGTGAAGATGGGGCCAATGAAAAACTGTTTTTT.

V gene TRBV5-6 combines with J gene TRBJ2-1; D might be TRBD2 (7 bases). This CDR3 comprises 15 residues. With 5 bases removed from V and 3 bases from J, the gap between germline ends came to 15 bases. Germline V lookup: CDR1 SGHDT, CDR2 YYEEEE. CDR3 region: CASRVYGGRYNEQFF. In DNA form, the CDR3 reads TGTGCCAGCAGGGTCTACGGGGGGCGCTACAATGAGCAGTTCTTC.

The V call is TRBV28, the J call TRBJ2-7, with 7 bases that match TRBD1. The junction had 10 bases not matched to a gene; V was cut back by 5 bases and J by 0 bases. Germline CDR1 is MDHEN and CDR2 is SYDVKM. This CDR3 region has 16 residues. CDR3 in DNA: TGTGCCAGCAGTCCTCCCGGACAGGCAAGCTCCTACGAGCAGTACTTC. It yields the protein CASSPPGQASSYEQYF.

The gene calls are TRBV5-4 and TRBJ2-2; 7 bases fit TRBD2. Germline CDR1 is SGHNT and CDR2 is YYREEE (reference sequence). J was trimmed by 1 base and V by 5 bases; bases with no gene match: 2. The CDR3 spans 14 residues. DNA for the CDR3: TGTGCCAGCAGATGCGGGGGGAACACCGGGGAGCTGTTTTTT. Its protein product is CASRCGGNTGELFF.

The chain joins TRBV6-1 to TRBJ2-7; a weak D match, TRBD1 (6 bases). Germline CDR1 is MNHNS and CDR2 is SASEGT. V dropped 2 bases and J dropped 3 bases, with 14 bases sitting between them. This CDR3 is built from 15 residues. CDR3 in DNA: TGTGCCAGCAGTGAATATGGGCAGGGGATCTACGAGCAGTACTTC. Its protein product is CASSEYGQGIYEQYF.

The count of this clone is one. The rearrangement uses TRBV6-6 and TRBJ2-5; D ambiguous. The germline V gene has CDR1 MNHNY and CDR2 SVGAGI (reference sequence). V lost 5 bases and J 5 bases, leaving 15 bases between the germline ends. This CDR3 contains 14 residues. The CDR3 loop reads CASSLTPSRETQYF. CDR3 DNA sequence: TGTGCCAGCAGTCTGACACCGAGTAGGGAGACCCAGTACTTC.

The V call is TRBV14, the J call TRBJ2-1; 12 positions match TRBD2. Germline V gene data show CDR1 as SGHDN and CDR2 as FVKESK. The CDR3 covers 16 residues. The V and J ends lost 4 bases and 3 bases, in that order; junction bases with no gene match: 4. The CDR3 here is CASSPSGRAYYNEQFF. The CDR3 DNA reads TGTGCCAGCAGCCCTAGCGGGAGGGCCTACTACAATGAGCAGTTCTTC. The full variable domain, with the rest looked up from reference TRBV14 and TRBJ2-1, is EAGVTQFPSHSVIEKGQTVTLRCDPISGHDNLYWYRRVMGKEIKFLLHFVKESKQDESGMPNNRFLAERTGGTYSTLKVQPAELEDSGVYFCASSPSGRAYYNEQFFGPGTRLTVL.

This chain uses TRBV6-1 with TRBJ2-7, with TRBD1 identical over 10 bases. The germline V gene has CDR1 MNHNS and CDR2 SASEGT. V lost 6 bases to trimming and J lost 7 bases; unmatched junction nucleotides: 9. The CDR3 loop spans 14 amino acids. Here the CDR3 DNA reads TGTGCCAGCAGCCTAGGACAGGGGGTATGGGAGCAGTACTTC. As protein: CASSLGQGVWEQYF.

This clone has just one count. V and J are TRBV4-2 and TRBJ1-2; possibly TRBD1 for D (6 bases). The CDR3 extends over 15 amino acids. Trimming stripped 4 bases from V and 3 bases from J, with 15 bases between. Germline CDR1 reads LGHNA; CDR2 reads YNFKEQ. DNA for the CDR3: TGTGCCAGCAGCCCGGTTCAGGGGACCGACTATGGCTACACCTTC. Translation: CASSPVQGTDYGYTF.

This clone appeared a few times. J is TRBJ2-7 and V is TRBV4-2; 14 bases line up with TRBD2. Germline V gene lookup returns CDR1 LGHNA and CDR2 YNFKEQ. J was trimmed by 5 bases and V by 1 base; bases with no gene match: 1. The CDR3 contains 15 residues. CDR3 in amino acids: CASSQGTSGRHEQYF. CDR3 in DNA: TGTGCCAGCAGCCAAGGGACTAGCGGGAGGCACGAGCAGTACTTC.

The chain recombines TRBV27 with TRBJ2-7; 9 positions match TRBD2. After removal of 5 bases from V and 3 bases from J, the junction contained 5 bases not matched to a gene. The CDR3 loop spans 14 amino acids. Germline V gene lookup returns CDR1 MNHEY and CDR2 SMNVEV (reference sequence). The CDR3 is CASSDSGSLYEQYF. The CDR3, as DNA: TGTGCCAGCAGTGATAGCGGGAGCCTCTACGAGCAGTACTTC.

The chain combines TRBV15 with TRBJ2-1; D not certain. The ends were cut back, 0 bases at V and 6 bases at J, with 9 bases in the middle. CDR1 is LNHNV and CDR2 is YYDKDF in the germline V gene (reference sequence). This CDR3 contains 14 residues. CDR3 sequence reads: CATSREEMSNEQFF. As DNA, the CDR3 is TGTGCCACCAGCAGAGAAGAGATGAGCAATGAGCAGTTCTTC.

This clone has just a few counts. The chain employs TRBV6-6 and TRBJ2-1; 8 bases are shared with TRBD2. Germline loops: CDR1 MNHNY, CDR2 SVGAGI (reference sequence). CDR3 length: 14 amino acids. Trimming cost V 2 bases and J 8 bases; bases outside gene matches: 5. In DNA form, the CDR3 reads TGTGCCAGCAGTTACGGACTAGCTGTCTATGAGCAGTTCTTC. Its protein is CASSYGLAVYEQFF.

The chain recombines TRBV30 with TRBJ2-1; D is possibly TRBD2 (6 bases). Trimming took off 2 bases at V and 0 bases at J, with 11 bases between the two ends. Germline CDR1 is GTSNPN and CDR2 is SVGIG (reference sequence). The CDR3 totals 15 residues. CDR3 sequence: CAWSSGRPSYNEQFF. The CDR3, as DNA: TGTGCCTGGAGTAGTGGGAGGCCCTCCTACAATGAGCAGTTCTTC.

The CDR3 bases are TGTGCCAGCGGCATAACGGCGGGACGCTCTCCGCCCAAAAACATTCAGTACTTC. As protein: CASGITAGRSPPKNIQYF. The chain recombines TRBV28 with TRBJ2-4; tentatively, D is TRBD2 (6 bases). Germline V gene lookup returns CDR1 MDHEN and CDR2 SYDVKM. CDR3 size: 18 residues. The germline V and J ends were trimmed by 8 bases and 2 bases, with 25 bases remaining between them. Filled out from reference TRBV28 and TRBJ2-4, the complete variable domain reads DVKVTQSSRYLVKRTGEKVFLECVQDMDHENMFWYRQDPGLGLRLIYFSYDVKMKEKGDIPEGYSVSREKKERFSLILESASTNQTSMYLCASGITAGRSPPKNIQYFGAGTRLSVL.

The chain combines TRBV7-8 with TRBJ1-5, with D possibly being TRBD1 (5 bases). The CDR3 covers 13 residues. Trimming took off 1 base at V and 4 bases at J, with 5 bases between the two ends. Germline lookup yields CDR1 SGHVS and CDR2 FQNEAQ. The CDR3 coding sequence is TGTGCCAGCAGCTTAGACAGGAATCAGCCCCAGCATTTT. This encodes CASSLDRNQPQHF. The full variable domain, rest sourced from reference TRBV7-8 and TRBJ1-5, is GAGVSQSPRYKVAKRGQDVALRCDPISGHVSLFWYQQALGQGPEFLTYFQNEAQLDKSGLPSDRFFAERPEGSVSTLKIQRTQQEDSAVYLCASSLDRNQPQHFGDGTRLSIL.

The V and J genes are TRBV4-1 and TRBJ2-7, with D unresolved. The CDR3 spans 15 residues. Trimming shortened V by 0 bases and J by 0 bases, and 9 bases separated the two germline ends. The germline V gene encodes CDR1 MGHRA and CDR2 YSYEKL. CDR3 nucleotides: TGCGCCAGCAGCCAAGACGCGACGGGCTCCTACGAGCAGTACTTC. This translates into CASSQDATGSYEQYF.